The clone carrying this T cell receptor beta chain was counted many times. Antigen specificity is unknown. The sample comes from a study of identical twins. Healthy Caucasians, and only they, were the donors. Whole-study findings and limits: Zero-insertion results could be subject to partial confounding by invariant MAIT and iNKT cells.

A single record per CDR3 protein comes from TCRdb applying MiXCR to the 5' RACE reads. Seen here are a few hundred thousand distinct CDR3 sequences, over 8.5% observed once, and the top ten hold approximately 3.2%. This sample was shared with a second study, whose subject was yellow fever vaccine responses in identical twins.

Sequenced: PBMCs. The source of this sequence is a woman aged 18 to 35 in good health.

CDR3 bases: TGCAGTGCTAGAGTCCCGGACAGGACTACTTATGGCTACACCTTC. Translation: CSARVPDRTTYGYTF. The chain recombines TRBV20-1 with TRBJ1-2, with 7 bases that match TRBD1. Per germline, CDR1 DFQATT and CDR2 SNEGSKA (reference sequence). Trimming took 1 base from V and 5 from J; bases not matched to a gene: 10. This CDR3 contains 15 residues.